A selection of T cell receptor beta chains follows, all from one sample in a study of blood T cell repertoires in COVID-19. Method: immunoSEQ multiplex PCR; TCRdb's copy keeps in-frame clones and lacks some. The repertoire holds about 250,000 clones, with 80% to 85% as singletons. Specimen: peripheral blood. Receptors originate from a woman aged 40 to 50 who had recovered from COVID-19. CDR3s include the opening cysteine and the closing phenylalanine or tryptophan. The order of the fields is D gene, J gene, clone size, V gene, CDR3 DNA, CDR3 protein. A D gene is named only where the DNA matches it firmly. Rows may omit the clone size; those that give it use once, few, many or a size class.

>NA|TRBJ1-6|NA|TRBV25-1
TGTGCCAGCAACCCTACAGGGATAGGTTCACCCCTCCACTTT
CASNPTGIGSPLHF
>NA|TRBJ2-2|few|TRBV14
TGTGCCAGCAGCCGCGTGAGGGCAGCCACCGGGGAGCTGTTTTTT
CASSRVRAATGELFF
>TRBD1|TRBJ1-6|once|TRBV5-4
TGTGCCAGCAGCTTGGGCCCGGGACAGGGTAGTTCACCCCTCCACTTT
CASSLGPGQGSSPLHF
>NA|TRBJ1-6|NA|TRBV6-5
TGTGCCAGCAGTTATGGGACAATATCCTATAATTCACCCCTCCACTTT
CASSYGTISYNSPLHF
>TRBD1|TRBJ2-7|NA|TRBV5-1
TGCGCCAGCAGCCGGGACAGCCTTTCCTACGAGCAGTACTTC
CASSRDSLSYEQYF
>NA|TRBJ2-3|NA|TRBV9
TGTGCCAGCAGCGTAGACGACTTTGGGGGGGATACGCAGTATTTT
CASSVDDFGGDTQYF
>TRBD1|TRBJ2-3|NA|TRBV5-1
TGCGCCAGCAGCACCGGGACAGCGACTAGCACAGATACGCAGTATTTT
CASSTGTATSTDTQYF
>TRBD2|TRBJ2-7|NA|TRBV10-3
TGTGCCATCAGAGGACTAGCCCAAGCCTACGAGCAGTACTTC
CAIRGLAQAYEQYF
>TRBD2|TRBJ2-5|NA|TRBV28
TGTGCCAGCAGTTTATTAGCGGGGGCAGGCCTGGAGACCCAGTACTTC
CASSLLAGAGLETQYF
>NA|TRBJ1-1|NA|TRBV20-1
TGCAGTGCTAGTTCATCGAACACTGAAGCTTTCTTT
CSASSSNTEAFF